This is a list of T cell receptor beta chains from one sample in a study of cytomegalovirus exposure and HLA in healthy donors. The data were produced by immunoSEQ multiplex PCR, yet TCRdb's version contains in-frame clones alone and is incomplete. The sample consists of 130,000 to 150,000 clones, over 60% of them appearing once. Sequencing input: PBMCs. All receptors come from a woman in her forties or fifties in good health and CMV-seronegative. Both conserved end residues are part of each CDR3. The order of the fields is CDR3 length, J gene, clone size, D gene, V gene, CDR3 protein, CDR3 DNA. The D gene is left open where the match is weak. For some rows the clone size is stated as once, few or many, or as a class when expanded; others skip it.

16 | TRBJ2-7 | . | . | TRBV14 | CASSQEAGWERYEQYF | TGTGCCAGCAGCCAAGAGGCGGGGTGGGAGCGGTACGAGCAGTACTTC
17 | TRBJ1-3 | . | . | TRBV7-9 | CASSFSGLGSSGNTIYF | TGTGCCAGCAGCTTTTCTGGACTGGGGAGCTCTGGAAACACCATATATTTT
16 | TRBJ2-1 | . | TRBD1 | TRBV7-9 | CSSSKRLGTVGNEQFF | TGTTCCAGCAGCAAGCGACTCGGGACAGTTGGGAATGAGCAGTTCTTC
15 | TRBJ2-7 | . | TRBD1 | TRBV6-1 | CASRETGDGAYEQYF | TGTGCCAGCAGGGAGACAGGGGACGGAGCCTACGAGCAGTACTTC
11 | TRBJ2-1 | . | . | TRBV7-3 | CASSLQGEQFF | TGTGCCAGCAGCTTACAGGGTGAGCAGTTCTTC
14 | TRBJ2-3 | . | TRBD2 | TRBV7-9 | CASSLTSETDTQYF | TGTGCCAGCAGTTTGACTAGCGAAACAGATACGCAGTATTTT
13 | TRBJ2-7 | . | . | TRBV5-1 | CASSPEGSYEQYF | TGCGCCAGCAGCCCGGAGGGATCTTACGAGCAGTACTTC
12 | TRBJ2-1 | . | . | TRBV4-2 | CASSQGQGEQFF | TGTGCCAGCAGCCAAGGACAAGGTGAGCAGTTCTTC
12 | TRBJ2-1 | once | . | TRBV29-1 | CSVVWEMGEQFF | TGCAGCGTTGTGTGGGAGATGGGTGAGCAGTTCTTC
12 | TRBJ2-7 | . | . | TRBV5-1 | CASSLEGYEQYF | TGCGCCAGCAGCTTGGAGGGGTACGAGCAGTACTTC